The 24 T cell receptor beta chains reported below all come from one sample, sequenced in a study of cytomegalovirus exposure and HLA in healthy donors. In the PCR, 60 Vbeta and 13 Jbeta primers were used. Method: immunoSEQ multiplex PCR; TCRdb's copy keeps in-frame clones and lacks some. The table has tens of thousands of clones, roughly 79% seen once; the top ten hold around 6%. The sequencing input was PBMCs. Receptors originate from a man in his forties or fifties in good health and CMV-seronegative.

This chain joins TRBV7-6 and TRBJ2-7; no reliable D call. The germline CDR1 and CDR2 sequences are SGHVS and FNYEAQ. This CDR3 has 13 amino acids. Deletions cut 2 bases from V and 2 bases from J, with 7 bases between. The CDR3 bases are TGTGCCAGCAGCTTAACAGCAACCTACGAGCAGTACTTC. It translates to CASSLTATYEQYF. The full variable domain, with the rest looked up from reference TRBV7-6 and TRBJ2-7, is GAGVSQSPRYKVTKRGQDVALRCDPISGHVSLYWYRQALGQGPEFLTYFNYEAQQDKSGLPNDRFSAERPEGSISTLTIQRTEQRDSAMYRCASSLTATYEQYFGPGTRLTVT.

Concerning this clone itself: A junction end diverges from the germline sequence, so it may reflect a read error. The CDR3 region is CASSQDWTGGSSTDTQYF. The CDR3 region has the DNA TGCGCTAGCAGCCAAGATTGGACAGGGGGTTCTAGCACAGATACGCAGTATTTT. The chain uses TRBV4-3 and TRBJ2-3, with 10 bases aligning to TRBD1. Looked up from germline, CDR1 is LGHNA and CDR2 is YSLEER. This CDR3 is built from 18 residues.

This chain connects TRBV25-1 to TRBJ1-1, with TRBD1 identical over 9 bases. The CDR3 sequence is 13 residues long. From germline, CDR1 is MGHDK and CDR2 SYGVNS. Trimming removed 8 bases from V and 6 bases from J; junction bases left unmatched: 7. The CDR3 is CASGRQGVAEAFF. The CDR3 DNA sequence: TGTGCCAGCGGCAGACAGGGGGTCGCTGAAGCTTTCTTT. The full variable domain, rest sourced from reference TRBV25-1 and TRBJ1-1, is EADIYQTPRYLVIGTGKKITLECSQTMGHDKMYWYQQDPGMELHLIHYSYGVNSTEKGDLSSESTVSRIRTEHFPLTLESARPSHTSQYLCASGRQGVAEAFFGQGTRLTVV.

J is TRBJ2-7 and V is TRBV7-9; 9 nucleotides align to TRBD1. The CDR3 is 16 residues long. Looked up from germline, CDR1 is SEHNR and CDR2 is FQNEAQ (reference sequence). Trimming at V came to 5 bases and at J to 3 bases, leaving 11 bases not matched to a gene. CDR3 protein: CASSVHTGQGSYEQYF. CDR3 nucleotides: TGTGCCAGCAGCGTCCATACGGGACAGGGTAGCTACGAGCAGTACTTC.

The rearrangement joins TRBV11-3 to TRBJ2-2, with TRBD1 identical over 8 bases. Trimming took 2 bases from V and 1 from J; bases not matched to a gene: 6. The CDR3 is made up of 17 amino acids. Germline lookup yields CDR1 SGHNT and CDR2 YENEEA. CDR3 amino acids: CASSLNGQGLNTGELFF. DNA of the CDR3: TGTGCCAGCAGCTTAAATGGACAGGGCTTGAACACCGGGGAGCTGTTTTTT.

Concerning this clone: One end of the junction varies from germline; a read error may be responsible. The V gene is TRBV18, the J gene TRBJ2-7, with 10 bases aligning to TRBD1. This CDR3 contains 15 residues. Germline V gene data show CDR1 as KGHSH and CDR2 as LQKENI. The CDR3: CASSPPDRGRYEQYF. CDR3 DNA sequence: TGTGCCAGCTCGCCACCGGACAGGGGGAGGTACGAGCAGTACTTC.

V and J are TRBV7-9 and TRBJ2-3; D might be TRBD2 (5 bases). This CDR3 is built from 18 residues. V dropped 4 bases and J dropped 3 bases, with 23 bases sitting between them. Germline V gives CDR1 SEHNR, CDR2 FQNEAQ (reference sequence). CDR3 region: CASSSPPPSGGLTDTQYF. The DNA of the CDR3 is TGTGCCAGCAGCTCACCCCCCCCCTCAGGAGGCTTGACAGATACGCAGTATTTT.

The chain has TRBV7-2 and TRBJ1-1; possible D gene TRBD1, 5 bases. Per the germline V gene, CDR1 is SGHTA and CDR2 is FQGNSA. This CDR3 comprises 13 residues. V lost 5 bases, J lost 1 base, and 8 bases lay in between. CDR3 in amino acids: CASSNRKNTEAFF. The CDR3 DNA is TGTGCCAGCAGCAACAGGAAGAACACTGAAGCTTTCTTT.

The count of this clone is one. The chain couples TRBV20-1 to TRBJ1-2; unclear D gene. There are 10 residues in the CDR3. Germline assignment: CDR1 DFQATT and CDR2 SNEGSKA (reference sequence). Trimming took 6 bases from V and 7 from J, leaving 9 bases between them. This chain's CDR3 is CSAPGVGYTF. CDR3 nucleotide sequence: TGCAGTGCACCCGGGGTTGGCTACACCTTC.

The chain employs TRBV7-9 and TRBJ1-5; the match to TRBD1 covers 7 bases. This CDR3 spans 16 amino acids. The V segment lost 5 bases and the J segment 4 bases; nucleotides outside the gene matches: 11. Per the germline V gene, CDR1 is SEHNR and CDR2 is FQNEAQ (reference sequence). The CDR3 nucleotides read TGTGCCAGCAGCCGTACCACAGGGGACGGAAATCAGCCCCAGCATTTT. This gives the protein CASSRTTGDGNQPQHF.

The chain recombines TRBV7-3 with TRBJ1-1; no clear D. V was cut by 5 bases and J by 3 bases, with 10 bases left in between. The CDR3 extends over 13 amino acids. Per germline, CDR1 SGHTA and CDR2 FQGTGA. The CDR3 DNA follows: TGTGCCAGCAGCCTCACAGCATACACTGAAGCTTTCTTT. Translated: CASSLTAYTEAFF.

The V and J genes are TRBV4-3 and TRBJ1-2; D is uncertain. Germline CDR1 reads LGHNA; CDR2 reads YSLEER. The V end was cut by 3 bases, the J end by 7 bases, with 9 bases between. The CDR3 sequence is 12 residues long. CDR3 sequence: CASSHASTGYTF. CDR3 nucleotide sequence: TGCGCCAGCAGCCATGCTAGTACTGGCTACACCTTC.

This chain uses TRBV2 with TRBJ2-3; 9 bases map to TRBD2. CDR3 length: 21 residues. Germline V lookup: CDR1 SNHLY, CDR2 FYNNEI. V shed 4 bases, J shed 4 bases, and the junction held 24 bases outside the gene matches. The CDR3 DNA reads as TGTGCCAGCAGTGCTGATCGGACCGGATGGGTGGCTAGCGGGGACCCAGATACGCAGTATTTT. It codes for CASSADRTGWVASGDPDTQYF. Combining the CDR3 with reference TRBV2 and TRBJ2-3 gives the whole variable domain EPEVTQTPSHQVTQMGQEVILRCVPISNHLYFYWYRQILGQKVEFLVSFYNNEISEKSEIFDDQFSVERPDGSNFTLKIRSTKLEDSAMYFCASSADRTGWVASGDPDTQYFGPGTRLTVL.

This clone was recorded a few times. This sequence joins TRBV5-1 and TRBJ2-3; 10 positions match TRBD2. Germline CDR1 is SGHRS and CDR2 is YFSETQ. V trimming: 3 bases; J trimming: 2 bases; junction bases outside the gene matches: 3. CDR3 length: 15 amino acids. This chain's CDR3 is CASSWTSGTTDTQYF. The CDR3 region has the DNA TGCGCCAGCAGCTGGACTAGCGGAACCACAGATACGCAGTATTTT. Drawing the rest from reference TRBV5-1 and TRBJ2-3, the complete variable domain is KAGVTQTPRYLIKTRGQQVTLSCSPISGHRSVSWYQQTPGQGLQFLFEYFSETQRNKGNFPGRFSGRQFSNSRSEMNVSTLELGDSALYLCASSWTSGTTDTQYFGPGTRLTVL.

V and J are TRBV7-2 and TRBJ2-7, with D possibly TRBD2 on 6 matching bases. V lost 1 base and J 4 bases, leaving 11 bases between the germline ends. Looked up from germline, CDR1 is SGHTA and CDR2 is FQGNSA. CDR3 length: 14 amino acids. Written as DNA, the CDR3 is TGTGCCAGCAGCTTAGGAGGGACTTTATACGAGCAGTACTTC. Residues: CASSLGGTLYEQYF.

This chain connects TRBV29-1 to TRBJ2-1, with 10 bases aligning to TRBD2. Germline CDR1 is SQVTM and CDR2 is ANQGSEA. This CDR3 has 17 residues. V was clipped by 4 bases and J by 6 bases; unmatched bases: 15. The CDR3 here is CSVVLSGRAFGSNEQFF. The CDR3 bases are TGCAGCGTTGTTCTAAGCGGGAGGGCCTTCGGGTCCAATGAGCAGTTCTTC.

The rearrangement joins TRBV7-9 to TRBJ2-1; TRBD2 matches 7 bases. Per germline, CDR1 SEHNR and CDR2 FQNEAQ (reference sequence). The CDR3 consists of 15 residues. V lost 6 bases and J lost 4; bases outside the gene matches: 9. CDR3 nucleotides: TGTGCCAGCAGTCTGATTAGCGGGTCTTACAATGAGCAGTTCTTC. This sequence encodes CASSLISGSYNEQFF.

The rearrangement links TRBV18 to TRBJ1-4; no definite D call. With 4 bases removed from V and 7 bases from J, the gap between germline ends came to 10 bases. Germline lookup yields CDR1 KGHSH and CDR2 LQKENI. CDR3 length equals 13 residues. The CDR3 sequence is CASSLDEGEKLFF. Here the CDR3 DNA reads TGTGCCAGCTCACTGGATGAGGGTGAAAAACTGTTTTTT. The variable domain in full, with the rest retrieved from reference TRBV18 and TRBJ1-4, is NAGVMQNPRHLVRRRGQEARLRCSPMKGHSHVYWYRQLPEEGLKFMVYLQKENIIDESGMPKERFSAEFPKEGPSILRIQQVVRGDSAAYFCASSLDEGEKLFFGSGTQLSVL.

CDR3: CSVGGQGRWQPQHF. Written as DNA, the CDR3 is TGCAGCGTTGGGGGACAGGGAAGGTGGCAGCCCCAGCATTTT. V is TRBV29-1 and J is TRBJ1-5; 9 nucleotides line up with TRBD1. Germline V CDR1 and CDR2: SQVTM, ANQGSEA. V lost 4 bases, J lost 7 bases, and 8 bases stayed unmatched. CDR3 size: 14 residues. Together with reference TRBV29-1 and TRBJ1-5, the CDR3 gives the full variable domain: SAVISQKPSRDICQRGTSLTIQCQVDSQVTMMFWYRQQPGQSLTLIATANQGSEATYESGFVIDKFPISRPNLTFSTLTVSNMSPEDSSIYLCSVGGQGRWQPQHFGDGTRLSIL.

The rearrangement uses TRBV13 and TRBJ2-5; D perhaps matches TRBD1 (7 bases). The CDR3 covers 16 residues. Deletions cut 4 bases from V and 5 bases from J, with 20 bases between. Germline CDR1 reads PRHDT; CDR2 reads FYEKMQ (reference sequence). DNA for the CDR3: TGTGCCAGCAGCTCGATATACTCGACAGGGAGGGAGACCCAGTACTTC. Its protein is CASSSIYSTGRETQYF.

This chain uses TRBV19 with TRBJ2-1; 10 bases fit TRBD2. The CDR3 is 14 residues long. Germline CDR1 LNHDA, CDR2 SQIVND (reference sequence). The CDR3 sequence is CATFPSGGHNEQFF. As DNA, the CDR3 is TGTGCGACATTCCCTAGCGGGGGACACAATGAGCAGTTCTTC.

The chain carries TRBV7-2 and TRBJ1-5; D not resolved. Germline CDR1 is SGHTA and CDR2 is FQGNSA. The CDR3 spans 14 residues. The V end lost 5 bases, the J end lost 3 bases, and 11 bases lay between the germline ends. The CDR3 loop is CASSLTTFNQPQHF. The CDR3 bases are TGTGCCAGCAGCCTAACTACGTTCAATCAGCCCCAGCATTTT.

The genes are TRBV11-2 and TRBJ2-3; TRBD2 might be the D (5 bases). The CDR3 spans 15 residues. V lost 4 bases to trimming and J lost 0 bases, with 11 bases between them. Germline V gene sequence: CDR1 SGHAT, CDR2 FQNNGV. The CDR3 region is CASSSVWTSTDTQYF. CDR3 coding DNA: TGTGCCAGCAGCTCCGTTTGGACTAGCACAGATACGCAGTATTTT.

The chain links TRBV27 to TRBJ1-1, with D possibly being TRBD1 (5 bases). The CDR3 is 14 amino acids. The germline V gene has CDR1 MNHEY and CDR2 SMNVEV (reference sequence). The V gene lost 4 bases and the J gene lost 11 bases, with 20 bases spanning the gap. DNA of the CDR3: TGTGCCAGCAGTTCGATGCGTCCGGGACTGAATGCTTTCTTT. Translating it yields CASSSMRPGLNAFF.